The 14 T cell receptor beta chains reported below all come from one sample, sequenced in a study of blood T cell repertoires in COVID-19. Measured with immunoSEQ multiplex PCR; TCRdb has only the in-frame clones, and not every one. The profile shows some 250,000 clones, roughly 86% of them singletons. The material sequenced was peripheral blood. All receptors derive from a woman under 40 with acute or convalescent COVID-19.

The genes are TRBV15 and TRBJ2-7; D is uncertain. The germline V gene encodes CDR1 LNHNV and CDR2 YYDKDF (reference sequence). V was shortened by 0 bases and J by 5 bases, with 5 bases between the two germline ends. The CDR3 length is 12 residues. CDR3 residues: CATSRDRDEQYF. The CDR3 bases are TGTGCCACCAGCAGAGATCGGGACGAGCAGTACTTC.

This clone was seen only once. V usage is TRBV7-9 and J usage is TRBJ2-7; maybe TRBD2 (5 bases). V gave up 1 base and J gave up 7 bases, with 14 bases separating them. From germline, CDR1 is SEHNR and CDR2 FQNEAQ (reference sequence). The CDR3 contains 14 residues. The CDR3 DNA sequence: TGTGCCAGCAGCTTAGTTGTGGGAGCCAGGGAGCAGTACTTC. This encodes CASSLVVGAREQYF.

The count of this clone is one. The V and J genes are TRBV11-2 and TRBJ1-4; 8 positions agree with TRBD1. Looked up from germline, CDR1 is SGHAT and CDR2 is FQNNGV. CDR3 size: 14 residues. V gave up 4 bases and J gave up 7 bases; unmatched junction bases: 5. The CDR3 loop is CASSWRTGTEKLFF. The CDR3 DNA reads TGTGCCAGCAGCTGGAGGACAGGGACTGAAAAACTGTTTTTT.

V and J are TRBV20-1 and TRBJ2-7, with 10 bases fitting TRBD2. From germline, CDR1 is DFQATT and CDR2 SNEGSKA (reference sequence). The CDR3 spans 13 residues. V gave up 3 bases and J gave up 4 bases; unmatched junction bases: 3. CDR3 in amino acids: CSASTSGTYEQYF. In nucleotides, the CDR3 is TGCAGTGCTAGTACTAGCGGGACTTACGAGCAGTACTTC.

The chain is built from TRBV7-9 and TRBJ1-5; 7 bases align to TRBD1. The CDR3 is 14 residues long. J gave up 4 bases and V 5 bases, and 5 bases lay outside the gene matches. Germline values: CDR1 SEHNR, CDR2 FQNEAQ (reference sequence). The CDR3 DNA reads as TGTGCCAGCAGCCGACAGGGTTCTAATCAGCCCCAGCATTTT. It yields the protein CASSRQGSNQPQHF.

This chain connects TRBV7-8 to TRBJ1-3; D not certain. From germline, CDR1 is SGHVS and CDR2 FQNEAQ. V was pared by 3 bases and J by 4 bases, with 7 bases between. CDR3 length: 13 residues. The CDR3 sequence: CASSFGGGNTIYF. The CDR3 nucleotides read TGTGCCAGCAGCTTCGGCGGCGGAAACACCATATATTTT.

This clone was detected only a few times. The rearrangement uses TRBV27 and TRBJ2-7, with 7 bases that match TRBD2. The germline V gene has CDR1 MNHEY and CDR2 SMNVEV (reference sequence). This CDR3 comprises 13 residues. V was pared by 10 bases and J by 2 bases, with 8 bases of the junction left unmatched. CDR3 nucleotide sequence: TGTGCCACACGGGGGGACTCGGCCTACGAGCAGTACTTC. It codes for CATRGDSAYEQYF.

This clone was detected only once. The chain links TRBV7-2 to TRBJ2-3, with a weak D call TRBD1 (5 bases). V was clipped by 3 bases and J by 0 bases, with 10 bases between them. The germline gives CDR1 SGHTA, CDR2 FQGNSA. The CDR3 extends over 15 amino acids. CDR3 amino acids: CASSFDRLSTDTQYF. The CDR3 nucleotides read TGTGCCAGCAGCTTTGACAGACTCAGCACAGATACGCAGTATTTT.

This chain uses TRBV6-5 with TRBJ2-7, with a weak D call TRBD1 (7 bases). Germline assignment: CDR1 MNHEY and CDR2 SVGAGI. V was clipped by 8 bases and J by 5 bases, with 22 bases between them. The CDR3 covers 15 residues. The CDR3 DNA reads TGTGCCAGCGGGATCCAGGGGGGTGGAACGGACGAGCAGTACTTC. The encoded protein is CASGIQGGGTDEQYF.

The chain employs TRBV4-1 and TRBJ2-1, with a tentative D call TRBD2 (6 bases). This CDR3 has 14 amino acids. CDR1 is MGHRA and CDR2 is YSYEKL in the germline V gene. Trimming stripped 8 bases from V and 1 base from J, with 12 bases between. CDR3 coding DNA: TGCGCCAGCCAAAGACTAGTATCCTACAATGAGCAGTTCTTC. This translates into CASQRLVSYNEQFF.

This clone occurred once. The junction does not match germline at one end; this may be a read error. The CDR3 sequence: CASSSRPQTSSHEQYF. The CDR3 bases are TGTGCCAGCAGCTCCAGACCCCAGACTAGCTCCCACGAGCAGTACTTC. The chain combines TRBV5-6 with TRBJ2-7; 7 positions agree with TRBD2. Germline V CDR1 and CDR2: SGHDT, YYEEEE. The CDR3 has 16 amino acids.

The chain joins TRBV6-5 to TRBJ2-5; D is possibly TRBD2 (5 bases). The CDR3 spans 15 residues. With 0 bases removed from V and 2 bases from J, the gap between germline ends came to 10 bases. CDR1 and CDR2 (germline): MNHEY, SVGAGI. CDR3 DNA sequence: TGTGCCAGCAGTTACTCGGGAGCGTATCAAGAGACCCAGTACTTC. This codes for CASSYSGAYQETQYF.

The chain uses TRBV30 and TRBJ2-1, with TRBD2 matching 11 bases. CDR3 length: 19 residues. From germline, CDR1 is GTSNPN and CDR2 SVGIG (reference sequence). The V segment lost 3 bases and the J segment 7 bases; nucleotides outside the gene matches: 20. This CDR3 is CAWRRPGLAALPSANEQFF. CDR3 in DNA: TGTGCCTGGAGAAGACCGGGACTAGCGGCCTTACCAAGCGCTAATGAGCAGTTCTTC.

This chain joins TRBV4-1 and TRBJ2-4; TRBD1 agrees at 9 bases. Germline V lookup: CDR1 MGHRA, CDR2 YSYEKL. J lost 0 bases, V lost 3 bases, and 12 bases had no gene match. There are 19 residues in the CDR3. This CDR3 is CASSHNRDRERRAKNIQYF. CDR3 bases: TGCGCCAGCAGCCACAACCGGGACAGGGAAAGACGAGCCAAAAACATTCAGTACTTC.